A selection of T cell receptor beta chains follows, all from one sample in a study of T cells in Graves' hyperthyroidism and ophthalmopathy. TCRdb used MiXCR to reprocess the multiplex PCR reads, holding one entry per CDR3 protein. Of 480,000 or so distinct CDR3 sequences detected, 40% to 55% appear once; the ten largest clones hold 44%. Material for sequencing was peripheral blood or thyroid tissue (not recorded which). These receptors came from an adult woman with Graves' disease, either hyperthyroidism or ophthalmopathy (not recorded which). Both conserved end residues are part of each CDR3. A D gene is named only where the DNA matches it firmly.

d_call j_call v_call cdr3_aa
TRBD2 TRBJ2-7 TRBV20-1 CSLGLAGTYEQYF
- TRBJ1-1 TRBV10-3 CAITGTQNTEAFF
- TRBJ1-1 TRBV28 CASSFGRNRNTEAFF
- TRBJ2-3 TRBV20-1 CSAPEDTDTQYF
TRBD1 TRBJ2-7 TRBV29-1 CSGGQGKTYEQYF
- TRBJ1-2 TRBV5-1 CASSLGSAYGYTF
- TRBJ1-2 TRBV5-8 CASSLFTGTNYGYTF
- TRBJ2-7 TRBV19 CASIPGSGPYEQYF
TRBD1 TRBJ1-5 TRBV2 CATTTGARNQPQHF
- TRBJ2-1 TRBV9 CASSKEGDDYNEQFF
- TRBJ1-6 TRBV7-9 CASSLRGWDYNSPLHF
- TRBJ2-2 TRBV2 CASSEVEGASSGGELFF
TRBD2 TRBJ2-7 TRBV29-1 CSVPGLAGGLNF
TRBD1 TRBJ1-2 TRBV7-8 CASSFDRVGYGYTF
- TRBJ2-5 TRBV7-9 CASSPRWGHDLETQYF
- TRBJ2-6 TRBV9 CASSPRTGANVLTF
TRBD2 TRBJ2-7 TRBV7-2 CASSSAAGEGSYEQYF
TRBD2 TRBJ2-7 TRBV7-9 CASSQKYGAGENPYEQYF
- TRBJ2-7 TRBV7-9 CASSLARGGPAHEQYF
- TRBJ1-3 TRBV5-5 CASSLHPANTIYF
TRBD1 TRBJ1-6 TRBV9 CASSVDGTANSPLHF
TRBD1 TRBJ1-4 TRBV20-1 CSAPPRTGPYEKLFF
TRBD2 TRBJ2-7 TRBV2 CASSDSGSNYEQYF
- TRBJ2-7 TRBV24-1 CATSAAQGYEQYF
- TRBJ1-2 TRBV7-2 CASSLQAGGDDGYTF
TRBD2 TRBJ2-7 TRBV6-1 CASSGRTSGNEQYF
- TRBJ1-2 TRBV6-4 CASSDGRARGYTF
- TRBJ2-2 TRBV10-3 CAISEVYTYRANTGELFF
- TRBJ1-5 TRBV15 CATSRRTAYSNQPQHF
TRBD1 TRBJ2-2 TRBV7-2 CASSLVATGSNTGELFF
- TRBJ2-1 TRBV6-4 CASSDSTSGEQFF
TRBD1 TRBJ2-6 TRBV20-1 CSASDRVSTGANVLTF
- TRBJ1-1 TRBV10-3 CAITPGSGTEAFF
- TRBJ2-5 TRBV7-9 CASISGAEIQYF
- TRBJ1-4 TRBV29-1 CSVDGADEKLFF
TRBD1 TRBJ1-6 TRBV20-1 CSVGTGARDSPLHF
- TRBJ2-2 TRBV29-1 CSVEGGAPGELFF
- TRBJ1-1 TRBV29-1 CSRLGTVNTEAFF
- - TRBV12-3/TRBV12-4 CASSLVTSSEQFF
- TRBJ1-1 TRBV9 CASSVDGNTEAFF
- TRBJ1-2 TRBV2 CASTTGYGYTF
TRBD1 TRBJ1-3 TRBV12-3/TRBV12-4 CASSLRDRNWRFGNTIYF
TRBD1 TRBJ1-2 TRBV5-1 CASSLDQGADGYTF
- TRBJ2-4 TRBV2 CASSLAPGGLAKNIQYF
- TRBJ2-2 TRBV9 CASSQGRGDHTGELFF
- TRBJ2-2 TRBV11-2 CASSLEGPRGELFF
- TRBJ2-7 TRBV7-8 CASSPSQGEDEQYF
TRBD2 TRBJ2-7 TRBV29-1 CSVDTSGRAYEQYF
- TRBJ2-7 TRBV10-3 CAISEFYEQYF
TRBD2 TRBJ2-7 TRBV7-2 CASTPGLADYEQYF
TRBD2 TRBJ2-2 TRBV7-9 CASSPGLAGGNTGELFF
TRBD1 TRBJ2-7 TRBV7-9 CASSWPGQGGEQYF
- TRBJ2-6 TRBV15 CATSSLSGANVLTF